The next 24 T cell receptor beta chains were all read from a single sample in a study of T-cell reconstitution after alpha-beta-depleted transplantation in children. Unique molecular identifiers were built into the TCRbeta library. In TCRdb, the PCR reads were re-called with MiXCR into one record per CDR3 protein. Here the sample spans roughly 280,000 distinct CDR3 sequences, approximately 10% being singletons. The sample in question was peripheral blood, obtained 180 days after TCRalphabeta/CD19-depleted stem cell transplant. These receptors were obtained from a male patient between 2 and 15 years old who had a stem cell transplant for chronic granulomatous disease, so the T cells may come from the graft donor.

J is TRBJ2-3 and V is TRBV5-4; tentatively, D is TRBD2 (6 bases). Between the trimmed V and J ends, which lost 4 bases and 0 bases, there was a span of 12 bases. This CDR3 comprises 15 residues. Germline CDR1 SGHNT, CDR2 YYREEE (reference sequence). The CDR3 region is CASSVYAGSTDTQYF. CDR3 sequence (DNA): TGTGCCAGCAGCGTCTATGCGGGGAGCACAGATACGCAGTATTTT. Combining the CDR3 with reference TRBV5-4 and TRBJ2-3 gives the whole variable domain ETGVTQSPTHLIKTRGQQVTLRCSSQSGHNTVSWYQQALGQGPQFIFQYYREEENGRGNFPPRFSGLQFPNYSSELNVNALELDDSALYLCASSVYAGSTDTQYFGPGTRLTVL.

In this sample, this clonotype turned up many times. The chain carries TRBV12-3 or TRBV12-4 and TRBJ2-5, with unresolved D. The CDR3 sequence is 15 residues long. The V and J ends lost 1 base and 0 bases respectively, with 9 bases between them. The CDR3 sequence is CASSLEELHQETQYF. The CDR3 DNA reads as TGTGCCAGCAGTTTAGAGGAACTCCACCAAGAGACCCAGTACTTC.

In its sample, this clonotype was seen many times. V gene TRBV19 combines with J gene TRBJ1-4; D ambiguous. The CDR3 is 14 residues long. Between the trimmed V and J ends, which lost 8 bases and 0 bases, there was a span of 10 bases. Germline V gene data show CDR1 as LNHDA and CDR2 as SQIVND (reference sequence). Here the CDR3 reads CASLESSTNEKLFF. The CDR3 DNA reads TGTGCCAGTTTGGAGTCTTCAACTAATGAAAAACTGTTTTTT.

The sample holds many counts of this clonotype. The chain links TRBV9 to TRBJ2-2; 8 bases agree with TRBD2. V dropped 0 bases and J dropped 8; count of bases not matched to a gene: 6. CDR1 is SGDLS, CDR2 YYNGEE, per germline. The CDR3 has 15 amino acids. The CDR3 is CASSVGLSGAGELFF. In nucleotides, the CDR3 is TGTGCCAGCAGCGTAGGGCTTAGCGGGGCTGGGGAGCTGTTTTTT.

This clonotype was detected many times. The chain joins TRBV20-1 to TRBJ2-7; weak D call: TRBD1 (5 bases). The germline V gene encodes CDR1 DFQATT and CDR2 SNEGSKA (reference sequence). V was cut by 5 bases and J by 3 bases, with 14 bases left in between. The CDR3 contains 13 residues. The CDR3 bases are TGCAGTGCTCTTCTCAGGGAAAGCTACGAGCAGTACTTC. The encoded protein is CSALLRESYEQYF.

This clonotype was found many times. J is TRBJ2-7 and V is TRBV5-1; the D gene is possibly TRBD2 (5 bases). Germline-derived CDR1 and CDR2 are SGHRS and YFSETQ. Trimming left V 4 bases short and J 10 bases short, with 15 bases between. The CDR3 is 12 amino acids. CDR3 sequence reads: CASSPIGPGQYF. In nucleotides, the CDR3 is TGCGCCAGCAGCCCAATAGGACCGGGACAGTACTTC.

This clonotype showed up many times. This chain links TRBV12-3 or TRBV12-4 with TRBJ2-3; tentative D call: TRBD2 (5 bases). With 7 bases removed from V and 4 bases from J, the gap between germline ends came to 18 bases. The CDR3 contains 15 residues. In DNA form, the CDR3 reads TGTGCCAGCACCCCGCGAGGGCGGACCGCAGATACGCAGTATTTT. Translated: CASTPRGRTADTQYF.

About this clonotype: This may arise from a read error, as a much more abundant clone is one base away. J is TRBJ2-7 and V is TRBV6-1; 7 bases match TRBD1. The CDR3 consists of 15 residues. Germline CDR1 MNHNS, CDR2 SASEGT. The CDR3 here is CAGSRTGTITYEQYF. The CDR3 DNA reads TGTGCCGGCAGTCGGACAGGAACCATCACTTACGAGCAGTACTTC.

This clonotype was counted a single time. One base away lies a much larger clone, so this may be a sequencing read error. This chain joins TRBV6-2 or TRBV6-3 and TRBJ2-1; TRBD2 matches 7 bases. Trimming cost V 8 bases and J 10 bases; bases outside gene matches: 11. The CDR3 is 13 amino acids. CDR1 MNHEY and CDR2 SVGEGT come from the germline V gene. In nucleotides, the CDR3 is TGTGCCAGCGGCTCCGGGACTACTTACGAGCAGTTCTTC. Amino acid sequence: CASGSGTTYEQFF.

Of note for this clonotype: A read error may be the cause here, since a much bigger clone is one base away. The chain recombines TRBV7-6 with TRBJ2-5, with D possibly matching TRBD1 (5 bases). Germline V gene sequence: CDR1 SGHVS, CDR2 FNYEAQ. The CDR3 contains 15 residues. CDR3 sequence (DNA): TGTGCCATCAGCTTAGTTGGGGCGGTGACTGAGACCCAGTACTTC. As protein: CAISLVGAVTETQYF.

The chain employs TRBV19 and TRBJ2-3; 7 nucleotides line up with TRBD1. Trimming at V came to 9 bases and at J to 0 bases, leaving 6 bases not matched to a gene. Germline CDR1 is LNHDA and CDR2 is SQIVND (reference sequence). The CDR3 totals 14 residues. For the CDR3, the DNA is TGTGCCAGCCGGGACAGACATAGCACAGATACGCAGTATTTT. Translation gives CASRDRHSTDTQYF.

The V and J genes are TRBV30 and TRBJ2-7, with 15 bases aligning to TRBD2. The CDR3 consists of 17 residues. J lost 2 bases, V lost 0 bases, and 5 bases had no gene match. Germline V gives CDR1 GTSNPN, CDR2 SVGIG (reference sequence). The CDR3 bases are TGTGCCTGGAGTGTAGGGTGGACTAGCGGGAGGGCCTACGAGCAGTACTTC. Protein product: CAWSVGWTSGRAYEQYF.

This clonotype was observed at least ten times. The rearrangement uses TRBV7-9 and TRBJ2-7; D remains unclear. The CDR3 loop spans 11 amino acids. Deletions cut 3 bases from V and 7 bases from J, with 7 bases between. CDR1 SEHNR and CDR2 FQNEAQ come from the germline V gene (reference sequence). The CDR3 nucleotides are TGTGCCAGCAGCTTCCTCGGAGAGCAGTACTTC. Its translation is CASSFLGEQYF.

This clonotype has ten or more counts. The J gene is TRBJ1-5, the V gene TRBV6-5; unclear D gene. Germline loops: CDR1 MNHEY, CDR2 SVGAGI. Trimming stripped 2 bases from V and 1 base from J, with 12 bases between. The CDR3 covers 16 residues. CDR3 sequence reads: CASSYDPGASNQPQHF. CDR3 bases: TGTGCCAGCAGTTACGATCCGGGAGCGAGCAATCAGCCCCAGCATTTT.

This clonotype was observed at least ten times. The chain combines TRBV27 with TRBJ2-7; 10 nucleotides agree with TRBD2. The CDR3 spans 14 residues. Trimming took 0 bases from V and 4 from J; bases not matched to a gene: 0. Germline V lookup: CDR1 MNHEY, CDR2 SMNVEV (reference sequence). CDR3 nucleotides: TGTGCCAGCAGTTTATCTAGCGGGAGGTACGAGCAGTACTTC. Translating it yields CASSLSSGRYEQYF.

There are many counts of this clonotype. V is TRBV5-1 and J is TRBJ2-1; D is unresolved. Looked up from germline, CDR1 is SGHRS and CDR2 is YFSETQ. The germline V and J ends were trimmed by 1 base and 7 bases, with 18 bases remaining between them. The CDR3 consists of 16 residues. The CDR3 loop reads CASSLLWGLSGNEQFF. CDR3 DNA sequence: TGCGCCAGCAGCTTGTTATGGGGATTAAGTGGAAATGAGCAGTTCTTC. Variable domain in full (rest from reference TRBV5-1 and TRBJ2-1): KAGVTQTPRYLIKTRGQQVTLSCSPISGHRSVSWYQQTPGQGLQFLFEYFSETQRNKGNFPGRFSGRQFSNSRSEMNVSTLELGDSALYLCASSLLWGLSGNEQFFGPGTRLTVL.

This clonotype was detected many times. The chain carries TRBV7-2 and TRBJ2-3; D call uncertain. CDR3 length: 13 residues. Trimming removed 1 base from V and 6 bases from J, with 8 bases in between. CDR1 and CDR2 from the germline V gene are SGHTA and FQGNSA. The CDR3, as DNA: TGTGCCAGCAGCTTAGATATTTGGGATACGCAGTATTTT. Its translation: CASSLDIWDTQYF.

This clonotype was recorded many times. The V call is TRBV19, the J call TRBJ2-2; TRBD2 is a possible D gene (6 bases). The CDR3 covers 14 residues. V lost 4 bases and J lost 0, with 6 bases in between. Per germline, CDR1 LNHDA and CDR2 SQIVND (reference sequence). CDR3: CASSRGANTGELFF. The CDR3 DNA reads TGTGCCAGTAGTAGGGGGGCGAACACCGGGGAGCTGTTTTTT.

This clonotype was counted ten times or more. The rearrangement joins TRBV9 to TRBJ1-3; D gene uncertain. Trimming shortened V by 2 bases and J by 0 bases, and 9 bases separated the two germline ends. Germline loops: CDR1 SGDLS, CDR2 YYNGEE. This CDR3 is built from 15 residues. CDR3 protein: CASSVGTLSGNTIYF. The CDR3 nucleotides read TGTGCCAGCAGCGTCGGCACACTCTCTGGAAACACCATATATTTT. The variable domain in full, with the rest retrieved from reference TRBV9 and TRBJ1-3, is DSGVTQTPKHLITATGQRVTLRCSPRSGDLSVYWYQQSLDQGLQFLIQYYNGEERAKGNILERFSAQQFPDLHSELNLSSLELGDSALYFCASSVGTLSGNTIYFGEGSWLTVV.

This clonotype occurred a few times. This chain connects TRBV3-1 to TRBJ2-7; D gene uncertain. Between the trimmed V and J ends, which lost 4 bases and 3 bases, there was a span of 10 bases. From germline, CDR1 is LGHDT and CDR2 YNNKEL (reference sequence). The CDR3 has 13 amino acids. This CDR3 reads CASSRGLNYEQYF. The CDR3 nucleotides read TGTGCCAGCAGCCGGGGTTTGAACTACGAGCAGTACTTC.

This clonotype has a count of ten or more. This CDR3 reads CATSRGGVQETQYF. The CDR3 DNA is TGTGCCACCAGCAGAGGGGGGGTCCAAGAGACCCAGTACTTC. The chain employs TRBV15 and TRBJ2-5; a weak D match, TRBD2 (6 bases). CDR1 is LNHNV, CDR2 YYDKDF, per germline (reference sequence). The V end was cut by 1 base, the J end by 1 base, with 7 bases between. The CDR3 runs to 14 residues.

This clonotype occurred many times. The gene calls are TRBV5-1 and TRBJ2-3; 15 nucleotides agree with TRBD2. Germline V gene sequence: CDR1 SGHRS, CDR2 YFSETQ. The CDR3 is made up of 18 amino acids. The V gene end was trimmed by 0 bases and the J gene end by 2 bases; junction bases not matched to a gene: 4. The CDR3 is CASSLGTSGRANTDTQYF. The CDR3, as DNA: TGCGCCAGCAGCTTGGGGACTAGCGGGAGGGCCAACACAGATACGCAGTATTTT. The full variable domain, rest sourced from reference TRBV5-1 and TRBJ2-3, is KAGVTQTPRYLIKTRGQQVTLSCSPISGHRSVSWYQQTPGQGLQFLFEYFSETQRNKGNFPGRFSGRQFSNSRSEMNVSTLELGDSALYLCASSLGTSGRANTDTQYFGPGTRLTVL.

This clonotype was recorded at least ten times. V is TRBV29-1 and J is TRBJ2-5; the match to TRBD2 covers 10 bases. Germline V gene sequence: CDR1 SQVTM, CDR2 ANQGSEA. The CDR3 extends over 16 amino acids. The V gene end was trimmed by 1 base and the J gene end by 5 bases; junction bases not matched to a gene: 10. The DNA of the CDR3 is TGCAGCGTTGAAGTCCGGCTAGCGGGAGCCCGGGAGACCCAGTACTTC. Protein product: CSVEVRLAGARETQYF.

At least ten counts were recorded for this clonotype. This chain links TRBV7-8 with TRBJ2-7, with D possibly matching TRBD1 (6 bases). Germline V gives CDR1 SGHVS, CDR2 FQNEAQ. The CDR3 has 14 amino acids. V gave up 6 bases and J gave up 4 bases, with 16 bases separating them. CDR3 sequence (DNA): TGTGCCAGCAGTTACCAAACGGACAGTTACGAGCAGTACTTC. Amino acids: CASSYQTDSYEQYF.